This T cell receptor (beta chain) appears in the sequencing data of a study of blood T cell repertoires in COVID-19. Study at large: From T cells, B-cell-depleted T cells, or PBMCs came the material, which was cDNA or gDNA.

Data came from immunoSEQ multiplex PCR; TCRdb stores just in-frame clones and leaves some out. The sample consists of about 220,000 clones, over 75% of them appearing once. There are 15 residues in the CDR3. V was pared by 2 bases and J by 3 bases, with 6 bases of the junction left unmatched. The germline gives CDR1 SGHRS, CDR2 YFSETQ. The study recruited people aged 18 to 89 years across approximately 25 US areas. Recovered participants had two consecutive negative NP/OP PCR tests, healthcare professional clearance, or symptom resolution. The sequence came from a woman aged 60-75 years who had recovered from COVID-19. Source material: PBMCs or T cells enriched from blood (not recorded which). The chain combines TRBV5-1 with TRBJ1-1; 8 bases line up with TRBD1. The CDR3 coding sequence is TGCGCCAGCAGCTTCACAGGGGGAACGGACACTGAAGCTTTCTTT. Its protein is CASSFTGGTDTEAFF.